This TCR beta chain was sequenced in a study of cytomegalovirus exposure and HLA in healthy donors. This clone was seen a few times. The target antigen is unknown. General study results and limits: One later analysis reportedly identified an Asian-associated ancestry cluster that showed fewer N-insertions than the 666-donor mean.

The PCR contained 60 Vbeta and 13 Jbeta primers. TCRdb's copy holds only in-frame clones and misses some; the assay was immunoSEQ multiplex PCR. Of 90,000 to 100,000 clones detected, 55% to 80% appear once; the ten largest clones hold 1.2%. This CDR3 region has 15 residues. In germline, CDR1 is SEHNR, CDR2 FQNEAQ (reference sequence). Deletions cut 1 base from V and 4 bases from J, with 13 bases between. The rearrangement uses TRBV7-9 and TRBJ2-5; D unresolved. The sample comprised PBMCs. This clonotype was sampled from a female donor in good health and CMV-seronegative. The CDR3: CASSLGGGSGETQYF. The CDR3, as DNA: TGTGCCAGCAGCTTAGGTGGTGGCAGTGGAGAGACCCAGTACTTC. Combining the CDR3 with reference TRBV7-9 and TRBJ2-5 gives the whole variable domain DTGVSQNPRHKITKRGQNVTFRCDPISEHNRLYWYRQTLGQGPEFLTYFQNEAQLEKSRLLSDRFSAERPKGSFSTLEIQRTEQGDSAMYLCASSLGGGSGETQYFGPGTRLLVL.